These 16 T cell receptor beta chains were sequenced from one sample in a study of T cells in Graves' hyperthyroidism and ophthalmopathy (dated by TCRdb to about 2019). Library construction relied on multiplex PCR. Instrument on record: Illumina HiSeq 2000. The TCR beta CDR3 regions were amplified from the RNA transcripts. A first-round RT-PCR of the TCR CDR3 used the HTBI primer set with the Qiagen OneStep RT-PCR kit. TCRdb reworked the public reads: Q25 trimming with fastp, MiXCR clone assembly, productive beta chains retained. Merged by CDR3 protein, the rows form single entries marked with the most common genes and DNA. Across this sample there are a few hundred thousand distinct CDR3 sequences, with 14% seen only once. 17% of the sample is in the top ten clones. Sequenced sample: blood. These receptors were obtained from a woman aged 18-29 years with Graves' hyperthyroidism.

The chain has TRBV27 and TRBJ2-5; 11 bases fit TRBD1. Germline CDR1 MNHEY, CDR2 SMNVEV (reference sequence). J lost 8 bases, V lost 6 bases, and 11 bases had no gene match. The CDR3 runs 15 residues. CDR3 DNA: TGTGCCAGCAGCTACGGACAGGGGGCGGGGGACACCCAGTACTTC. Protein product: CASSYGQGAGDTQYF.

This clonotype was detected only a few times. J is TRBJ1-1 and V is TRBV5-1; 10 bases line up with TRBD1. The CDR3 sequence is 14 residues long. Germline V gene lookup returns CDR1 SGHRS and CDR2 YFSETQ. The J segment lost 1 base and the V segment lost 3 bases, leaving 0 bases of the junction unmatched. CDR3 nucleotides: TGCGCCAGCAGCTGGGACAGGGGGAACACTGAAGCTTTCTTT. It translates to CASSWDRGNTEAFF.

This clonotype was seen ten or more times. This rearrangement joins TRBV7-2 to TRBJ2-1; D possibly uses TRBD1 or TRBD2 (5 bases each). Germline values: CDR1 SGHTA, CDR2 FQGNSA. Trimming removed 5 bases from V and 10 bases from J, with 15 bases in between. This CDR3 has 13 amino acids. CDR3 DNA sequence: TGTGCCAGCAGCCCGGGACCCCTCCTGGAGCAGTTCTTC. It is translated as CASSPGPLLEQFF.

This clonotype has a count of ten or more. The chain is built from TRBV2 and TRBJ2-3; no clear D. CDR1 and CDR2 from the germline V gene are SNHLY and FYNNEI. The CDR3 runs 13 residues. Trimming took 4 bases from V and 0 from J, leaving 5 bases between them. CDR3 coding DNA: TGTGCCAGCAGTGTAGGGAGCACAGATACGCAGTATTTT. Its translation is CASSVGSTDTQYF.

This clonotype was found many times. The chain links TRBV24-1 to TRBJ2-1; 13 nucleotides agree with TRBD2. There are 15 residues in the CDR3. The trim removed 9 bases at V and 9 bases at J, leaving 10 bases unmatched. Germline CDR1 is KGHDR and CDR2 is SFDVKD. CDR3 residues: CATSRTSGSLSEQFF. In nucleotides, the CDR3 is TGTGCCACCTCTCGGACTAGCGGGAGTTTGAGTGAGCAGTTCTTC.

As to this clonotype: A clone one base away is much larger, so this may be a read error. The chain is built from TRBV7-2 and TRBJ2-5; 10 bases fit TRBD2. The germline CDR1 and CDR2 sequences are SGHTA and FQGNSA. The CDR3 consists of 17 residues. The CDR3 bases are TGTGCCAGCAGCCGGGCTCGTGGAGCGGGAGGGGTGGAGACCCGGTACTTC. This gives the protein CASSRARGAGGVETRYF.

This clonotype was seen ten or more times. The gene calls are TRBV15 and TRBJ2-1; the match to TRBD1 covers 8 bases. From germline, CDR1 is LNHNV and CDR2 YYDKDF (reference sequence). This CDR3 has 15 residues. V trimming: 1 base; J trimming: 6 bases; junction bases outside the gene matches: 5. The chain's CDR3 is CATSRVLGQANEQFF. Written as DNA, the CDR3 is TGTGCCACCAGCAGAGTCTTGGGACAGGCCAATGAGCAGTTCTTC.

In this sample, this clonotype turned up many times. This chain joins TRBV12-3 or TRBV12-4 and TRBJ2-4; 12 bases map to TRBD2. This CDR3 contains 14 residues. V shed 7 bases and J 7 bases; nucleotides not matched to a gene: 5. The DNA for the CDR3 is TGTGCCAGCACCCCCGGGACTAGCGGGAACATTCAGTACTTC. This translates into CASTPGTSGNIQYF.

In its sample, this clonotype was seen many times. The genes are TRBV12-3 or TRBV12-4 and TRBJ2-2; D remains unclear. The V gene lost 3 bases and the J gene lost 8 bases, with 10 bases spanning the gap. The length of the CDR3 is 13 residues. CDR3 DNA: TGTGCCAGCAGTTTTGGCGGTCCTGGGGAGCTGTTTTTT. It yields the protein CASSFGGPGELFF.

The V gene is TRBV10-3, the J gene TRBJ2-4; D gene ambiguous. V lost 0 bases and J lost 11, with 14 bases in between. Germline V lookup: CDR1 ENHRY, CDR2 SYGVKD. The CDR3 is made up of 14 amino acids. The CDR3 bases are TGTGCCATCAGTGAGTCCCTCCAGATGGTTTTTCAGTACTTC. It yields the protein CAISESLQMVFQYF.

This clonotype was recorded many times. The chain employs TRBV5-5 and TRBJ2-7; 7 bases align to TRBD2. The CDR3 loop spans 14 amino acids. Germline trimming cut 4 bases from V and 2 bases from J; bases unmatched to any gene: 6. Germline V gene data show CDR1 as SGHKS and CDR2 as YYEKEE (reference sequence). The CDR3 protein is CASSGRLATYEQYV. CDR3 bases: TGTGCCAGCAGCGGAAGACTAGCAACCTACGAGCAGTACGTC.

The genes are TRBV12-3 or TRBV12-4 and TRBJ1-2; TRBD1 matches at 9 bases. The CDR3 runs to 14 residues. Trimming cost V 0 bases and J 8 bases; bases outside gene matches: 4. DNA for the CDR3: TGTGCCAGCAGTTTAGCGGGGACAGGGCCCGGCTACACCTTC. Its protein product is CASSLAGTGPGYTF.

The CDR3 coding sequence is TGTGCCAGCAGCCCGACAGGGGACCTTAACTATGGCTACACCTTC. It yields the protein CASSPTGDLNYGYTF. This rearrangement joins TRBV7-3 to TRBJ1-2, with 8 bases lining up with TRBD1. Germline V gene sequence: CDR1 SGHTA, CDR2 FQGTGA. The J segment lost 1 base and the V segment lost 5 bases, leaving 6 bases of the junction unmatched. The CDR3 totals 15 residues.

This clonotype appeared many times. The V call is TRBV25-1, the J call TRBJ2-1; 9 bases match TRBD1. The trim removed 7 bases at V and 8 bases at J, leaving 12 bases unmatched. The CDR3 extends over 15 amino acids. Germline V lookup: CDR1 MGHDK, CDR2 SYGVNS. The CDR3 region has the DNA TGTGCCAGCATCTATAGGACAGGGGTCGGGGATGAGCAGTTCTTC. Residues: CASIYRTGVGDEQFF.

V usage is TRBV3-1 and J usage is TRBJ1-3, with D tentatively TRBD1 (5 bases). V dropped 1 base and J dropped 0 bases, with 10 bases sitting between them. The CDR3 is made up of 16 amino acids. Germline values: CDR1 LGHDT, CDR2 YNNKEL (reference sequence). The CDR3 here is CASSQVRGSSGNTIYF. The CDR3 DNA follows: TGTGCCAGCAGCCAAGTACGGGGGAGCTCTGGAAACACCATATATTTT.

This clonotype was observed at least ten times. The V gene is TRBV18, the J gene TRBJ1-5; tentative D call: TRBD1 (5 bases). Germline CDR1 KGHSH, CDR2 LQKENI. Trimming took 2 bases from V and 9 from J, leaving 11 bases between them. CDR3 length: 13 residues. For the CDR3, the DNA is TGTGCCAGCTCACCAGGACACCTCCGGCCCCAGCATTTT. Protein sequence: CASSPGHLRPQHF.